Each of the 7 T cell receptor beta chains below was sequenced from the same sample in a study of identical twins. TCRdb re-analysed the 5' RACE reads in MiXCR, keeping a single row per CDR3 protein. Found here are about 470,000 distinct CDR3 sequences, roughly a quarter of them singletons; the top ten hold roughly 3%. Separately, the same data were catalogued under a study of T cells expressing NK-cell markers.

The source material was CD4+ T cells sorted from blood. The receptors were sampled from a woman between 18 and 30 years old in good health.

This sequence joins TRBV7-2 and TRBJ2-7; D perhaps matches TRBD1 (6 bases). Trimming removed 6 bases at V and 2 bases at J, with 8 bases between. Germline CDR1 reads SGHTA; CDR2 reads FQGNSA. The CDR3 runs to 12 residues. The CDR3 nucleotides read TGTGCCAGCAGGGACAGCACCTACGAGCAGTACTTC. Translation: CASRDSTYEQYF.

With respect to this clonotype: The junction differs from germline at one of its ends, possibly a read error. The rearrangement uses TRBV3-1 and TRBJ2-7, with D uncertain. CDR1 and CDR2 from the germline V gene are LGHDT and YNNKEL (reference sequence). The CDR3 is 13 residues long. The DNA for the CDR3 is TGTGCCAGCAGCCAAGAGCAAAGGGTAGGGTCGACGTTC. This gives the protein CASSQEQRVGSTF.

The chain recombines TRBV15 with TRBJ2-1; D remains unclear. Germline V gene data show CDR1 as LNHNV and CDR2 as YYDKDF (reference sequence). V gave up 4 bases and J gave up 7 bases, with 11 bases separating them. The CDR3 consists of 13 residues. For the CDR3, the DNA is TGTGCCACCAGCACCTCAGATGTTAATGAGCAGTTCTTC. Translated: CATSTSDVNEQFF.

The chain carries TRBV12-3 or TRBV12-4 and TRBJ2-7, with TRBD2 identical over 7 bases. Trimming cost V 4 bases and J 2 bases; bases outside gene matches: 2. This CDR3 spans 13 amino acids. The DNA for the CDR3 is TGTGCCAGCAGTTGGACTAGACCCTACGAGCAGTACTTC. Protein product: CASSWTRPYEQYF.

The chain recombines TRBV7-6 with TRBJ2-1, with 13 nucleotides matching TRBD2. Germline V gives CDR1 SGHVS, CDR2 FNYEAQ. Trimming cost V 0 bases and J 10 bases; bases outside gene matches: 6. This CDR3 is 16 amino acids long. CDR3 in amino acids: CASSLARTSGRNEQFF. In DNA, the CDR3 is TGTGCCAGCAGCTTAGCGAGGACTAGCGGGAGAAACGAGCAGTTCTTC.

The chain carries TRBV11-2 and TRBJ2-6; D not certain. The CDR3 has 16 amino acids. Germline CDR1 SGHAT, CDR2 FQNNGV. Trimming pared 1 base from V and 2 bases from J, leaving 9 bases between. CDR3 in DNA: TGTGCCAGCAGCTTAGGACCGGTAGCTGGGGCCAACGTCCTGACTTTC. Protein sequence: CASSLGPVAGANVLTF.

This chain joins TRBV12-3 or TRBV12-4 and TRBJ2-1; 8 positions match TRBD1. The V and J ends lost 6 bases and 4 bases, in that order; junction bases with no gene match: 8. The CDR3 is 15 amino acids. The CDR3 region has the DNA TGTGCCAGCAGACCCGGGACAGGTTCATACAATGAGCAGTTCTTC. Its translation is CASRPGTGSYNEQFF.